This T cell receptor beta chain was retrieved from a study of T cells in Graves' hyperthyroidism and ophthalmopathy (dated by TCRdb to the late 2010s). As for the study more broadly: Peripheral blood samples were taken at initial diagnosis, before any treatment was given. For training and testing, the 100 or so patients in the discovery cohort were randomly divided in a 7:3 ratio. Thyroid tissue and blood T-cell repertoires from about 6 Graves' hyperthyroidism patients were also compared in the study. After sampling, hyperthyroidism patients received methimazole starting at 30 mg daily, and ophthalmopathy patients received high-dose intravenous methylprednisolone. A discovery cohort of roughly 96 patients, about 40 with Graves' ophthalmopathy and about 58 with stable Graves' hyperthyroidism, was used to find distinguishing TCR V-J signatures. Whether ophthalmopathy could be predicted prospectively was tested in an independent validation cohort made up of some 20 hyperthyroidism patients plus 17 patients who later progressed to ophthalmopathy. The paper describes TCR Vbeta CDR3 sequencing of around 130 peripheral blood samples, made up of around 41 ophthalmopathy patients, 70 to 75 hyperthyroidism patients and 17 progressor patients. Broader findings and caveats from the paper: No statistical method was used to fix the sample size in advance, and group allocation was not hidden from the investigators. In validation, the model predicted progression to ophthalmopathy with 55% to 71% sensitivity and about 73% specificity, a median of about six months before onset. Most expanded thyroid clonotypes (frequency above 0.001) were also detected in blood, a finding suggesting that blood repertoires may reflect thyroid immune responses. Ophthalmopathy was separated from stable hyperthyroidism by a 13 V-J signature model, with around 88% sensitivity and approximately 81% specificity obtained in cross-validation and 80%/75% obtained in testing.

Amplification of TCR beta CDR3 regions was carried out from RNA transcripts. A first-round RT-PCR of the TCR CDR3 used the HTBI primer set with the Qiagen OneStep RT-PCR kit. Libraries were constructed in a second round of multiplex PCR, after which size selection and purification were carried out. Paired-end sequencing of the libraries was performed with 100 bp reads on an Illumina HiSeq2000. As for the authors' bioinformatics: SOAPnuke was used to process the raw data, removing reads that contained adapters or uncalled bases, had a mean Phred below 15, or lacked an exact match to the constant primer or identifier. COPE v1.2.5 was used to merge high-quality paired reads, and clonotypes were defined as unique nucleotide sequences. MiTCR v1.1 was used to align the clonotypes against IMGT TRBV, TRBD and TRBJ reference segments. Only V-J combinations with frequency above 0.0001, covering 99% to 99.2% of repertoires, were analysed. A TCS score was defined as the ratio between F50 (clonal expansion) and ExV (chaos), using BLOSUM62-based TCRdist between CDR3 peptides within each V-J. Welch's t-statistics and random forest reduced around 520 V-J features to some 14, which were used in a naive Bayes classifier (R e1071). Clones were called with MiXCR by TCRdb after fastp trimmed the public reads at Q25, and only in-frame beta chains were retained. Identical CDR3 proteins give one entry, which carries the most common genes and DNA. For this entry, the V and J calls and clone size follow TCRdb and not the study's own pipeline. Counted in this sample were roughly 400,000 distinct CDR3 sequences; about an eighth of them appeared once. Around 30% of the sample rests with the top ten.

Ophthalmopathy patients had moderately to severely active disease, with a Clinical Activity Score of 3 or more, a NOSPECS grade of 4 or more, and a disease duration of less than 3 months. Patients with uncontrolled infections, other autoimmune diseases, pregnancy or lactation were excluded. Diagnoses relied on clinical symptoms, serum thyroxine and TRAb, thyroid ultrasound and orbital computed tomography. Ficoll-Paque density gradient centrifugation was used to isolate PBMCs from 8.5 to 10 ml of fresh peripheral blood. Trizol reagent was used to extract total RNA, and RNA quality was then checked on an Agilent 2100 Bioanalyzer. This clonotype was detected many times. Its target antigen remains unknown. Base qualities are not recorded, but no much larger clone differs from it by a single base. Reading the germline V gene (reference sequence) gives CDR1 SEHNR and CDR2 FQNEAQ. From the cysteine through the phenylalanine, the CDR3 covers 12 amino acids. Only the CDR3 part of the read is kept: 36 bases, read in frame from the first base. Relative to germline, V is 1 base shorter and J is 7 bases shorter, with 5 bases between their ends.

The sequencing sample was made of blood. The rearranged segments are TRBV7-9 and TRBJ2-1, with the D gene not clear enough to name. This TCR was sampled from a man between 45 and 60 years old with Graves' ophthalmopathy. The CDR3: CASSLDWNEQFF. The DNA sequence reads TGTGCCAGCAGCTTAGATTGGAATGAGCAGTTCTTC.